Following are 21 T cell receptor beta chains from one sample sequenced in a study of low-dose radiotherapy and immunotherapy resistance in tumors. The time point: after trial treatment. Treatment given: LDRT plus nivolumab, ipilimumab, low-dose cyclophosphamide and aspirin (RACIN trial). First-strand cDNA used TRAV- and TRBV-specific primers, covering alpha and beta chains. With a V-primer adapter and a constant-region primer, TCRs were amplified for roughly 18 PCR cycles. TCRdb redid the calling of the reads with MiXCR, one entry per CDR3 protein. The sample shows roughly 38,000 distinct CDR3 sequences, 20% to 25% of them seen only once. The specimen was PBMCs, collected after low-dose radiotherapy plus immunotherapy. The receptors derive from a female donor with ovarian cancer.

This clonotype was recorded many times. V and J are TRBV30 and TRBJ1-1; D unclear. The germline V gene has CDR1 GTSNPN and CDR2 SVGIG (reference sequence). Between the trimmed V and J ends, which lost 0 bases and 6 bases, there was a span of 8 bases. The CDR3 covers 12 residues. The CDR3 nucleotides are TGTGCCTGGAGTGTACTTTCCGCTGAAGCTTTCTTT. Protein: CAWSVLSAEAFF.

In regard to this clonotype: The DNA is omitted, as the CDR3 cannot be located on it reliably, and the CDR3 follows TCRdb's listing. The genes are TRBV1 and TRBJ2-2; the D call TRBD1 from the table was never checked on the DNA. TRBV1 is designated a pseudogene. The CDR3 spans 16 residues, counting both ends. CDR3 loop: CTSSRDWGAGELFFFF.

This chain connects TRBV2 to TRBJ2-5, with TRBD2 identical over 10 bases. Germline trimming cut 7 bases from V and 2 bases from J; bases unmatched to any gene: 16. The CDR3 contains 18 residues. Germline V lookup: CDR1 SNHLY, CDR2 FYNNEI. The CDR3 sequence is CASIRRVTSGSVQETQYF. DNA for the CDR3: TGTGCCAGCATTCGGCGCGTGACTAGCGGGTCCGTTCAAGAGACCCAGTACTTC.

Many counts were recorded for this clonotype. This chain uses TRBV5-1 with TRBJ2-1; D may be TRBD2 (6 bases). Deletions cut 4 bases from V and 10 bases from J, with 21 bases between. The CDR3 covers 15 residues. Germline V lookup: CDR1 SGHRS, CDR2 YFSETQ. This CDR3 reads CASSLQVPGVREQFF. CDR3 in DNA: TGCGCCAGCAGCCTTCAAGTACCGGGGGTCCGGGAGCAGTTCTTC.

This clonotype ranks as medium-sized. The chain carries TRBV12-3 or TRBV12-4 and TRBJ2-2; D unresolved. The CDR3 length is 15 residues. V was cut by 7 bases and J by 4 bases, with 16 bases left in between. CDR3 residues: CASTPSKKGTGELFF. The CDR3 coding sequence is TGTGCCAGCACCCCGTCCAAAAAGGGCACCGGGGAGCTGTTTTTT.

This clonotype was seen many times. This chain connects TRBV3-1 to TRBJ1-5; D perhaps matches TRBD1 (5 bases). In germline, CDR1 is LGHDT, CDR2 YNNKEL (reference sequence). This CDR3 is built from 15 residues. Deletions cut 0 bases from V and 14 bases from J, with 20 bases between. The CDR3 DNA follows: TGTGCCAGCAGCCAAGATACGGGACCCGGGCTCCCGGAGCATTTT. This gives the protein CASSQDTGPGLPEHF.

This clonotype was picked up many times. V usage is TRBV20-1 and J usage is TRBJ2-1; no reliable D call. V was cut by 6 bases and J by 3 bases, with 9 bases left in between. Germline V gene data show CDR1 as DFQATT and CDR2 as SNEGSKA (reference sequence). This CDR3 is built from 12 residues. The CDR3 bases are TGCAGTGCCACCATAGGCTACAATGAGCAGTTCTTC. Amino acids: CSATIGYNEQFF.

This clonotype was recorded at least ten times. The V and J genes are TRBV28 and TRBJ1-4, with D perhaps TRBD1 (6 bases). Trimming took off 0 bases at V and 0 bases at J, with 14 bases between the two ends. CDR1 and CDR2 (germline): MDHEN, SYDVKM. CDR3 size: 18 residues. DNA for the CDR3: TGTGCCAGCAGTTTATGGGCGGACAGCCTTGCAACTAATGAAAAACTGTTTTTT. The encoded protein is CASSLWADSLATNEKLFF.

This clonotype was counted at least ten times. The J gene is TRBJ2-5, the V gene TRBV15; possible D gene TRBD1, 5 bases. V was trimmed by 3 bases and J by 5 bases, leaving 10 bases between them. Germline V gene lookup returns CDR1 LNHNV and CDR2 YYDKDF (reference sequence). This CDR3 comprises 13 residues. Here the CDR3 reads CATSRTVSETQYF. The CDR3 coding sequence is TGTGCCACCAGCAGGACAGTCTCGGAGACCCAGTACTTC.

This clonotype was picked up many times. The CDR3 loop reads CASSPTGTGVNEQYF. In DNA, the CDR3 is TGTGCCAGCTCACCTACTGGGACAGGGGTCAACGAGCAGTACTTC. V usage is TRBV18 and J usage is TRBJ2-7, with TRBD1 matching over 10 bases. V trimming: 3 bases; J trimming: 5 bases; junction bases outside the gene matches: 7. The germline CDR1 and CDR2 sequences are KGHSH and LQKENI. CDR3 size: 15 residues. The variable domain in full, completed from reference TRBV18 and TRBJ2-7, reads NAGVMQNPRHLVRRRGQEARLRCSPMKGHSHVYWYRQLPEEGLKFMVYLQKENIIDESGMPKERFSAEFPKEGPSILRIQQVVRGDSAAYFCASSPTGTGVNEQYFGPGTRLTVT.

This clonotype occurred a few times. Here the CDR3 DNA reads TGTGCCAGCAGTTTCGTGGACATCTCCTACAATGAGCAGTTCTTC. It is translated as CASSFVDISYNEQFF. The V call is TRBV28, the J call TRBJ2-1; possibly TRBD1 for D (5 bases). The germline CDR1 and CDR2 sequences are MDHEN and SYDVKM. This CDR3 spans 15 amino acids. V shed 3 bases and J shed 0 bases, with 9 bases lying between them.

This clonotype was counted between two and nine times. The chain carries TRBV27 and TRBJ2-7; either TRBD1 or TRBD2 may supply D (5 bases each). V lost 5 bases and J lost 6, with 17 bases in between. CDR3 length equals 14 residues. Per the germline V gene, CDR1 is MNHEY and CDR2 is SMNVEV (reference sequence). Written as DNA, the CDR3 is TGTGCCAGCAGTCCCCTCCGGGACGAAATCGAGCAGTACTTC. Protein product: CASSPLRDEIEQYF.

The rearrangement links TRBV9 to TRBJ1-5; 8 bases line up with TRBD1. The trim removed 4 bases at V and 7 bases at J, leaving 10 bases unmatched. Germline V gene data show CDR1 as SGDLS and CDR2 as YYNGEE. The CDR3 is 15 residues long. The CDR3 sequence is CASSPTTGENQPQHF. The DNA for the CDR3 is TGTGCCAGCAGCCCCACGACAGGGGAGAACCAGCCCCAGCATTTT.

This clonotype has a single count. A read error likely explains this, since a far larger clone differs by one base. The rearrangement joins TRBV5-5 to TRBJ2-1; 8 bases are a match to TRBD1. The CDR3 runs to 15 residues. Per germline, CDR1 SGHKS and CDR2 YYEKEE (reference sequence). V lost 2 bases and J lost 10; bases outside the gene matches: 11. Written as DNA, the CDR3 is TGTGCCAGCAGCTTTGCCTGGGACAGGTTCTACGAGCAGTTCTTC. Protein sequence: CASSFAWDRFYEQFF.

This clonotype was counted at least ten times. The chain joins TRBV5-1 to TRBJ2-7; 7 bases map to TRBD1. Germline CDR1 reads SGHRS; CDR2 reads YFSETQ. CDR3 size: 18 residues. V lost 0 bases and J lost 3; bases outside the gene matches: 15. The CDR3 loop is CASSLGDTTRGRNYEQYF. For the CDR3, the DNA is TGCGCCAGCAGCTTGGGGGATACTACGAGGGGGCGGAACTACGAGCAGTACTTC.

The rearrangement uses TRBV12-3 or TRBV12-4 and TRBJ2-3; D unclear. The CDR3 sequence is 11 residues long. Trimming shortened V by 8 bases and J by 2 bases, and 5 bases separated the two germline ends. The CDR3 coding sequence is TGTGCCAGCCTCGTCACAGATACGCAGTATTTT. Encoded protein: CASLVTDTQYF.

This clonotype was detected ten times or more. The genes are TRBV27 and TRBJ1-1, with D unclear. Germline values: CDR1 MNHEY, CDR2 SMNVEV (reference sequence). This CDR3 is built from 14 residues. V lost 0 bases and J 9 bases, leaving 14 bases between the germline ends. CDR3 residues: CASSLSGGLGKAFF. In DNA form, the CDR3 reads TGTGCCAGCAGTTTATCGGGCGGACTAGGAAAAGCTTTCTTT.

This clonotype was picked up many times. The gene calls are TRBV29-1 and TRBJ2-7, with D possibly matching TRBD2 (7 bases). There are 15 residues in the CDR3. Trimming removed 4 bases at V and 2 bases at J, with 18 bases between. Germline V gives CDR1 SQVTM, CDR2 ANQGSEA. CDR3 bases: TGCAGCGTTGTCGTTGGGGGGGGGCTGACCTACGAGCAGTACTTC. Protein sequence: CSVVVGGGLTYEQYF.

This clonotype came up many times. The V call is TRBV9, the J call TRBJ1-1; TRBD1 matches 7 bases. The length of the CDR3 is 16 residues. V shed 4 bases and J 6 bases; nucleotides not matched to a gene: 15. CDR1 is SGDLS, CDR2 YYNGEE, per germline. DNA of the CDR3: TGTGCCAGCAGCCCCACAATCATCAGGGGGGGGGCTGAAGCTTTCTTT. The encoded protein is CASSPTIIRGGAEAFF.

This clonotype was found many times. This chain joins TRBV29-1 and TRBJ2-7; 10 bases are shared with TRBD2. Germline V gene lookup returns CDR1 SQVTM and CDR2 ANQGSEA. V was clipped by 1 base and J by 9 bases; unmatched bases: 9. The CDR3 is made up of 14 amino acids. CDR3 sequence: CSVEGSSGSLPQYF. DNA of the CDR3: TGCAGCGTTGAAGGGTCTAGCGGGAGCTTGCCGCAGTACTTC.

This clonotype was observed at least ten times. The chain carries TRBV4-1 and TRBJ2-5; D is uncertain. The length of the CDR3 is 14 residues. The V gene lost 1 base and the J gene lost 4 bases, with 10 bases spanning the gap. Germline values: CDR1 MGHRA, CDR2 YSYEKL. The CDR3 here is CASSQVMWVETQYF. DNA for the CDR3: TGCGCCAGCAGCCAAGTGATGTGGGTAGAGACCCAGTACTTC.